This paragraph covers one TCR beta chain sequence. Its antigen is as yet unknown. For TCR beta, libraries came from quantitative 5'-RACE with molecular barcodes. Each CDR3 protein gets one entry after TCRdb re-called the 5' RACE reads with MiXCR. This sample has some 90,000 distinct CDR3 sequences, with around 27% found just once. This record comes from a study of CD8 T cells in ankylosing spondylitis. Study observations and caveats: Clones linked to the disease showed a CD8+ phenotype. They occurred at relatively low frequencies in peripheral blood. The study looked at matched synovial fluid samples from ankylosing spondylitis patients. Disease-linked clones were reported to be significantly enriched there. Made up of about eight highly homologous variants, a TCR beta motif appeared characteristic of ankylosing spondylitis blood.

The CDR3 consists of 15 residues. The V gene lost 0 bases and the J gene lost 6 bases, with 12 bases spanning the gap. Germline V gene data show CDR1 as LNHNV and CDR2 as YYDKDF (reference sequence). Specimen: blood, either unsorted or a sorted T cell fraction (not recorded which). The clonotype originates from a male donor with ankylosing spondylitis or in good health (not recorded which). V usage is TRBV15 and J usage is TRBJ2-1; D is unresolved. The CDR3 here is CATSRDYLSVNEQFF. CDR3 DNA sequence: TGTGCCACCAGCAGAGATTACCTGAGCGTCAATGAGCAGTTCTTC.